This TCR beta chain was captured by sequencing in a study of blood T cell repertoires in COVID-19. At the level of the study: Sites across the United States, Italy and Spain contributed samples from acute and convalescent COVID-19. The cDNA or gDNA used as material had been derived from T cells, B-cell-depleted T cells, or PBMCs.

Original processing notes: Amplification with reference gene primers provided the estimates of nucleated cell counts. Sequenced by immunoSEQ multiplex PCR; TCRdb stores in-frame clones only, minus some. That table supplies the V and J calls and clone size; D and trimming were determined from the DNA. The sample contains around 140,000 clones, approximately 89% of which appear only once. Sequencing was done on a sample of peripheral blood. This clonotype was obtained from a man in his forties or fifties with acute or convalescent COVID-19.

The CDR3 DNA is TGTGCCAGCAGCTATAGGGGATCAATCCAGCCCCAGCATTTT. Protein sequence: CASSYRGSIQPQHF. The chain combines TRBV5-6 with TRBJ1-5; tentatively, D is TRBD1 (5 bases). Germline V gives CDR1 SGHDT, CDR2 YYEEEE. This CDR3 contains 14 residues. V was cut by 3 bases and J by 7 bases, with 14 bases left in between.